This TCR beta chain is from a study of blood T cells in healthy people across ages. The CDR3 is 15 residues long. Trimming removed 0 bases from V and 9 bases from J; junction bases left unmatched: 6. CDR1 is SNHLY, CDR2 FYNNEI, per germline. This clonotype was seen ten or more times. The second PCR ran about 6 to 11 cycles with a sample-barcoded 5' primer and J-beta primers. TCRdb reprocessed the 5' RACE reads via MiXCR and lists one record per CDR3 protein. The sample lists over 450,000 distinct CDR3 sequences, 24% occurring once. The same data also went into a second study, on T cells of mothers and their children.

This TCR came from a boy between 10 and 17 years old in good health. The material sequenced was blood. The chain uses TRBV2 and TRBJ2-1; TRBD2 agrees at 9 bases. CDR3 protein: CASSEASSGKGEQFF. As DNA, the CDR3 is TGTGCCAGCAGTGAAGCGTCTAGCGGGAAAGGTGAGCAGTTCTTC.